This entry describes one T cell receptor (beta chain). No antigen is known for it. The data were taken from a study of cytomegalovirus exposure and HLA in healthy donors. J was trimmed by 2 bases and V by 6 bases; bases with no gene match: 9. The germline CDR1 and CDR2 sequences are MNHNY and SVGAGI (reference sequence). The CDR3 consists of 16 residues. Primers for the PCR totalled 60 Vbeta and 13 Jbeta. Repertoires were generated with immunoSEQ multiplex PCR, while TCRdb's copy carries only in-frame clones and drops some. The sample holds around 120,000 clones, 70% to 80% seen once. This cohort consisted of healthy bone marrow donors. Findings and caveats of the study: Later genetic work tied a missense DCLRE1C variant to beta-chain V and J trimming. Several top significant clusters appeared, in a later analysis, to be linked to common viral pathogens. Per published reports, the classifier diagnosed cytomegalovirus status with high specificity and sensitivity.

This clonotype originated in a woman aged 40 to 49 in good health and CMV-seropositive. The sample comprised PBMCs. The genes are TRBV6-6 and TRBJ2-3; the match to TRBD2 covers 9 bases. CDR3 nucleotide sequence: TGTGCCAGCAGCCCCCGGAAGCGGGGGGACACAGATACGCAGTATTTT. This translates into CASSPRKRGDTDTQYF.